A selection of T cell receptor beta chains follows, all from one sample in a study of patients and donors after allogeneic stem cell transplantation. TCRdb called the RT-PCR reads again in MiXCR, with one record for every CDR3 protein. The profile shows about a million distinct CDR3 sequences, more than 15% of them singletons. Sequences were obtained from blood, either unsorted or a sorted T cell fraction (not recorded which). The receptors shown here come from a human donor who was either an allogeneic HSCT recipient or a stem cell or donor lymphocyte infusion donor (not recorded which). It is not recorded whose cells these are; they may come from a transplant donor. Each CDR3 is given with its conserved first and last residue. Fields, in order: D gene, V gene, J gene, CDR3 protein. A D gene is named only where the DNA matches it firmly.

TRBD2	TRBV3-1	TRBJ2-1	CASSQDLLGTSTDEQFF
TRBD1	TRBV5-1	TRBJ2-5	CASSLDGTGGQETQYF
TRBD2	TRBV4-2	TRBJ2-1	CASSHERGASGTNEQFF
-	TRBV15	TRBJ2-7	CATSRDKGGYYEQYF
-	TRBV6-2/TRBV6-3	TRBJ1-1	CASSYSIGWARGTEAFF
-	TRBV12-3/TRBV12-4	TRBJ1-1	CASTGRLNTEAFF
-	TRBV10-3	TRBJ2-1	CAISEQVYLNEQFF
-	TRBV24-1	TRBJ1-5	CATQGGTPNQPQHF
TRBD1	TRBV20-1	TRBJ1-1	CSAMDRATEAFF
-	TRBV7-8	TRBJ2-6	CASSLVWVGGEANVLTF
-	TRBV14	TRBJ1-2	CASSQDPGGGDGYTF
-	TRBV12-3/TRBV12-4	TRBJ1-5	CASSLEQGSNQPQHF
TRBD2	TRBV4-1	TRBJ2-3	CASSQVRAGVTDTQYF
TRBD2	TRBV24-1	TRBJ2-1	CATSDLRGGQFF
-	TRBV5-1	TRBJ2-5	CASSLDSGLETQYF
-	TRBV7-2	TRBJ2-2	CASSPRGITNTGELFF
TRBD2	TRBV7-9	TRBJ2-7	CASSWRLAGRYEQYF
TRBD1	TRBV15	TRBJ1-2	CATSRDRGPTNYGYTF
-	TRBV12-3/TRBV12-4	TRBJ2-7	CASSLNGRSDEQYF
-	TRBV12-3/TRBV12-4	TRBJ1-5	CASSFRRRGSNQPQHF